These 19 T cell receptor beta chains originate from one sample sequenced in a study of T cell repertoires in cytomegalovirus infection. One entry per CDR3 protein, called by TCRdb with MiXCR from the reads. The sample yields 150,000 to 200,000 distinct CDR3 sequences, 8% to 10% seen once. The specimen was PBMCs. These receptors originate from a human donor in good health (CMV status not recorded). Some clones in this sample may be carry-over from other donors' samples.

This clonotype was observed a handful of times. V gene TRBV20-1 combines with J gene TRBJ2-2; D possibly uses TRBD1 or TRBD2 (5 bases each). The CDR3 contains 15 residues. CDR1 is DFQATT and CDR2 is SNEGSKA in the germline V gene (reference sequence). Trimming removed 1 base from V and 7 bases from J, with 16 bases in between. The DNA of the CDR3 is TGCAGTGCTAGAGCCCTAGGGACCGGTGGCGGGGAGCTGTTTTTT. It translates to CSARALGTGGGELFF.

This clonotype was seen ten or more times. The CDR3 region is CASSLGYGSSYNEQFF. In nucleotides, the CDR3 is TGTGCCAGCAGCTTAGGGTACGGGAGCTCCTACAATGAGCAGTTCTTC. V and J are TRBV7-2 and TRBJ2-1; the D gene is possibly TRBD2 (6 bases). Trimming removed 1 base from V and 0 bases from J, with 10 bases in between. Germline CDR1 is SGHTA and CDR2 is FQGNSA. The CDR3 totals 16 residues.

This clonotype has a count of ten or more. The chain links TRBV6-2 or TRBV6-3 to TRBJ2-7; 10 bases align to TRBD2. V lost 0 bases to trimming and J lost 7 bases; unmatched junction nucleotides: 9. Looked up from germline, CDR1 is MNHEY and CDR2 is SVGEGT. The CDR3 loop spans 16 amino acids. The CDR3 DNA is TGTGCCAGCAGTTACTCGCCTAGCGGGAGCCTGGGGGAGCAGTACTTC. As protein: CASSYSPSGSLGEQYF.

This clonotype appeared many times. This sequence joins TRBV7-6 and TRBJ2-3; D might be TRBD1 (6 bases). Germline CDR1 and CDR2: SGHVS and FNYEAQ. V was cut by 7 bases and J by 3 bases, with 20 bases left in between. The CDR3 is made up of 16 amino acids. In DNA form, the CDR3 reads TGTGCCAGCATGAGTGTAGTCACAGGGAGTACAGATACGCAGTATTTT. The encoded protein is CASMSVVTGSTDTQYF. Supplemented by reference TRBV7-6 and TRBJ2-3, the full variable domain reads GAGVSQSPRYKVTKRGQDVALRCDPISGHVSLYWYRQALGQGPEFLTYFNYEAQQDKSGLPNDRFSAERPEGSISTLTIQRTEQRDSAMYRCASMSVVTGSTDTQYFGPGTRLTVL.

There are a few counts of this clonotype. This chain links TRBV5-5 with TRBJ2-3; no reliable D call. CDR1 and CDR2 (germline): SGHKS, YYEKEE (reference sequence). The ends were cut back, 7 bases at V and 5 bases at J, with 17 bases in the middle. The CDR3 covers 14 residues. In nucleotides, the CDR3 is TGTGCCAGCGCCGGGCTCCGAGCGATAGATACGCAGTATTTT. This translates into CASAGLRAIDTQYF.

This clonotype showed up just a few times. The chain employs TRBV7-2 and TRBJ1-1; possibly TRBD1 for D (5 bases). The CDR3 loop spans 15 amino acids. V was cut by 1 base and J by 1 base, with 10 bases left in between. Germline lookup yields CDR1 SGHTA and CDR2 FQGNSA. CDR3 loop: CASSLVPGGNTEAFF. CDR3 bases: TGTGCCAGCAGCTTAGTTCCGGGGGGGAACACTGAAGCTTTCTTT.

The V and J genes are TRBV10-3 and TRBJ2-3, with 9 positions matching TRBD2. This CDR3 has 15 residues. The V gene end was trimmed by 0 bases and the J gene end by 6 bases; junction bases not matched to a gene: 4. In germline, CDR1 is ENHRY, CDR2 SYGVKD. The CDR3 is CAISESSSGADTQYF. For the CDR3, the DNA is TGTGCCATCAGTGAGTCGTCTAGCGGGGCGGATACGCAGTATTTT.

Ten or more counts support this clonotype. This chain links TRBV7-8 with TRBJ2-3; TRBD2 matches at 8 bases. The V segment lost 7 bases and the J segment 4 bases; nucleotides outside the gene matches: 10. The CDR3 spans 15 residues. CDR1 is SGHVS and CDR2 is FQNEAQ in the germline V gene. CDR3: CASKISGSLADTQYF. Written as DNA, the CDR3 is TGTGCCAGCAAAATAAGCGGGAGTCTCGCAGATACGCAGTATTTT. The full variable domain, rest sourced from reference TRBV7-8 and TRBJ2-3, is GAGVSQSPRYKVAKRGQDVALRCDPISGHVSLFWYQQALGQGPEFLTYFQNEAQLDKSGLPSDRFFAERPEGSVSTLKIQRTQQEDSAVYLCASKISGSLADTQYFGPGTRLTVL.

This clonotype was seen a few times. This chain joins TRBV29-1 and TRBJ1-5, with 7 bases lining up with TRBD1. The CDR3 has 15 residues. Germline trimming cut 4 bases from V and 6 bases from J; bases unmatched to any gene: 12. Germline lookup yields CDR1 SQVTM and CDR2 ANQGSEA. The CDR3 spells CSVVPAGGIGQPQHF. Written as DNA, the CDR3 is TGCAGCGTTGTTCCCGCAGGGGGGATAGGTCAGCCCCAGCATTTT.

This clonotype came up many times. This rearrangement joins TRBV7-2 to TRBJ1-5; D possibly corresponds to TRBD1 (5 bases). V was trimmed by 3 bases and J by 5 bases, leaving 14 bases between them. Per germline, CDR1 SGHTA and CDR2 FQGNSA. CDR3 length equals 15 residues. CDR3 sequence reads: CASSFQGGSDQPQHF. For the CDR3, the DNA is TGTGCCAGCAGCTTCCAGGGAGGTAGTGATCAGCCCCAGCATTTT. The complete variable domain, with remaining parts taken from reference TRBV7-2 and TRBJ1-5, reads GAGVSQSPSNKVTEKGKDVELRCDPISGHTALYWYRQSLGQGLEFLIYFQGNSAPDKSGLPSDRFSAERTGGSVSTLTIQRTQQEDSAVYLCASSFQGGSDQPQHFGDGTRLSIL.

Only a few counts were recorded for this clonotype. CDR3 loop: CASSLAYVNEQFF. Here the CDR3 DNA reads TGTGCCAGCAGCTTAGCTTATGTCAATGAGCAGTTCTTC. The rearrangement uses TRBV7-6 and TRBJ2-1; D uncertain. This CDR3 comprises 13 residues. Germline loops: CDR1 SGHVS, CDR2 FNYEAQ. V was shortened by 0 bases and J by 6 bases, with 6 bases between the two germline ends.

V is TRBV2 and J is TRBJ2-7; the D gene is possibly TRBD2 (6 bases). CDR1 is SNHLY, CDR2 FYNNEI, per germline. Deletions cut 3 bases from V and 2 bases from J, with 14 bases between. The CDR3 is 15 residues long. In nucleotides, the CDR3 is TGTGCCAGCAGTGACAGACTAGGACCTACCTACGAGCAGTACTTC. This gives the protein CASSDRLGPTYEQYF.

In its sample, this clonotype was seen many times. The CDR3 region has the DNA TGTGCCAGCAGCCCGCGCGCGGGGCCCTTTGGTGAGCAGTTCTTC. Translation gives CASSPRAGPFGEQFF. The V call is TRBV7-2, the J call TRBJ2-1; the D gene is possibly TRBD2 (6 bases). Germline assignment: CDR1 SGHTA and CDR2 FQGNSA. The V and J ends lost 5 bases and 9 bases respectively, with 20 bases between them. This CDR3 is built from 15 residues. The variable domain in full, completed from reference TRBV7-2 and TRBJ2-1, reads GAGVSQSPSNKVTEKGKDVELRCDPISGHTALYWYRQSLGQGLEFLIYFQGNSAPDKSGLPSDRFSAERTGGSVSTLTIQRTQQEDSAVYLCASSPRAGPFGEQFFGPGTRLTVL.

For this clonotype: This may come from a read error, since a much larger clone is one base off. V usage is TRBV7-6 and J usage is TRBJ1-1; D not resolved. This CDR3 has 15 residues. Germline values: CDR1 SGHVS, CDR2 FNYEAQ. The CDR3: CASLPESQPNTEASF. CDR3 nucleotide sequence: TGTGCCAGTCTCCCCGAATCCCAACCGAACACTGAAGCTTCCTTT. The variable domain in full, completed from reference TRBV7-6 and TRBJ1-1, reads GAGVSQSPRYKVTKRGQDVALRCDPISGHVSLYWYRQALGQGPEFLTYFNYEAQQDKSGLPNDRFSAERPEGSISTLTIQRTEQRDSAMYRCASLPESQPNTEASFGQGTRLTVV.

This clonotype was observed many times. V usage is TRBV28 and J usage is TRBJ2-4, with 8 bases that match TRBD1. In germline, CDR1 is MDHEN, CDR2 SYDVKM. This CDR3 region has 20 residues. V lost 1 base and J lost 1; bases outside the gene matches: 15. The CDR3 DNA reads TGTGCCAGCAGTTTATTCGGGCCAGACAGGGGTCATAGGGCCAAAAACATTCAGTACTTC. Encoded protein: CASSLFGPDRGHRAKNIQYF.

The genes are TRBV12-3 or TRBV12-4 and TRBJ1-1, with D possibly TRBD1 on 5 matching bases. Trimming pared 5 bases from V and 1 base from J, leaving 14 bases between. This CDR3 region has 15 residues. The CDR3 is CASSGTGEPNTEAFF. CDR3 bases: TGTGCCAGCAGTGGCACGGGGGAACCGAACACTGAAGCTTTCTTT.

This clonotype was seen many times. V is TRBV7-2 and J is TRBJ1-5; D is ambiguous. Trimming pared 2 bases from V and 8 bases from J, leaving 13 bases between. Germline CDR1 reads SGHTA; CDR2 reads FQGNSA. This CDR3 is 14 amino acids long. DNA of the CDR3: TGTGCCAGCAGCTTATTACCGGTCTTAAAGCCCCAGCATTTT. Its translation: CASSLLPVLKPQHF.

V gene TRBV5-4 combines with J gene TRBJ2-3; either TRBD1 or TRBD2 may fit D (7 bases each). This CDR3 is 15 amino acids long. Per germline, CDR1 SGHNT and CDR2 YYREEE (reference sequence). With 2 bases removed from V and 3 bases from J, the gap between germline ends came to 13 bases. This CDR3 is CASSFRQGGTDTQYF. CDR3 sequence (DNA): TGTGCCAGCAGCTTTCGACAGGGAGGGACAGATACGCAGTATTTT.

In its sample, this clonotype was seen many times. The gene calls are TRBV7-2 and TRBJ2-5; D gene ambiguous. Germline loops: CDR1 SGHTA, CDR2 FQGNSA. The CDR3 has 16 amino acids. The V end was cut by 5 bases, the J end by 2 bases, with 18 bases between. DNA for the CDR3: TGTGCCAGCAGCCCCGTTCCCCTAGGGCCTCAAGAGACCCAGTACTTC. It codes for CASSPVPLGPQETQYF. Using reference TRBV7-2 and TRBJ2-5 for the parts outside the CDR3, the full variable domain is GAGVSQSPSNKVTEKGKDVELRCDPISGHTALYWYRQSLGQGLEFLIYFQGNSAPDKSGLPSDRFSAERTGGSVSTLTIQRTQQEDSAVYLCASSPVPLGPQETQYFGPGTRLLVL.